Presented here are 7 T cell receptor beta chains from one specimen sequenced in a study of CD8+ T cells in alopecia areata. RNA was extracted and reverse transcribed into cDNA as the sequencing template. Data came from immunoSEQ multiplex PCR; TCRdb stores just in-frame clones and leaves some out. The sample includes 110,000 to 150,000 clones, about three fifths of them seen just once. Sequenced sample: CD8+ T cells sorted from blood. The receptors shown here come from a human donor in good health.

The chain recombines TRBV15 with TRBJ2-5; no firm D call. The CDR3 is 13 amino acids. Per germline, CDR1 LNHNV and CDR2 YYDKDF (reference sequence). The V and J ends lost 2 bases and 5 bases respectively, with 9 bases between them. The CDR3 coding sequence is TGTGCCACCAGCAGACCCCTCGGGGAGACCCAGTACTTC. Amino acid sequence: CATSRPLGETQYF. The full variable domain, its missing parts supplied by reference TRBV15 and TRBJ2-5, is DAMVIQNPRYQVTQFGKPVTLSCSQTLNHNVMYWYQQKSSQAPKLLFHYYDKDFNNEADTPDNFQSRRPNTSFCFLDIRSPGLGDTAMYLCATSRPLGETQYFGPGTRLLVL.

The chain links TRBV9 to TRBJ2-1; either TRBD1 or TRBD2 may supply D (5 bases each). The CDR3 spans 15 residues. V was shortened by 5 bases and J by 3 bases, with 15 bases between the two germline ends. CDR1 SGDLS and CDR2 YYNGEE come from the germline V gene. The CDR3 sequence is CASSDTGTNYNEQFF. CDR3 nucleotides: TGTGCCAGCAGTGATACCGGGACCAACTACAATGAGCAGTTCTTC. The complete variable domain, with remaining parts taken from reference TRBV9 and TRBJ2-1, reads DSGVTQTPKHLITATGQRVTLRCSPRSGDLSVYWYQQSLDQGLQFLIQYYNGEERAKGNILERFSAQQFPDLHSELNLSSLELGDSALYFCASSDTGTNYNEQFFGPGTRLTVL.

This chain connects TRBV9 to TRBJ2-3, with TRBD2 identical over 12 bases. The trim removed 3 bases at V and 1 base at J, leaving 0 bases unmatched. This CDR3 contains 15 residues. The germline CDR1 and CDR2 sequences are SGDLS and YYNGEE. In nucleotides, the CDR3 is TGTGCCAGCAGCGGGACTAGCGGGGGCACAGATACGCAGTATTTT. Its translation is CASSGTSGGTDTQYF.

The chain links TRBV19 to TRBJ2-7; 8 bases are shared with TRBD1. The CDR3 has 14 amino acids. Per the germline V gene, CDR1 is LNHDA and CDR2 is SQIVND (reference sequence). V shed 9 bases, J shed 2 bases, and the junction held 9 bases outside the gene matches. CDR3 protein: CASQLQTGAYEQYF. In DNA form, the CDR3 reads TGTGCCAGCCAACTCCAGACAGGGGCCTACGAGCAGTACTTC.

This clone was counted once. The gene calls are TRBV27 and TRBJ2-7; a possible D gene is TRBD1 (7 bases). The CDR3 loop spans 14 amino acids. CDR1 is MNHEY, CDR2 SMNVEV, per germline (reference sequence). V gave up 0 bases and J gave up 7 bases, with 13 bases separating them. This CDR3 is CASSLSTGAGEQYF. CDR3 nucleotides: TGTGCCAGCAGTTTATCTACAGGGGCGGGGGAGCAGTACTTC.

As concerns this clone: An end of the junction differs from the germline gene, which may be a read error. The chain's CDR3 is CASSGTSGNEQFF. The CDR3 nucleotides read TGCGCCAGTTCCGGGACTAGCGGCAATGAGCAGTTCTTC. The chain combines TRBV11-3 with TRBJ2-1; 11 bases align to TRBD2. The CDR3 covers 13 residues. Germline lookup yields CDR1 SGHNT and CDR2 YENEEA.

V is TRBV6-5 and J is TRBJ1-1; no firm D call. Trimming cost V 2 bases and J 4 bases, with 8 bases left between them. The CDR3 has 13 residues. Looked up from germline, CDR1 is MNHEY and CDR2 is SVGAGI. CDR3 in DNA: TGTGCCAGCAGTTACAACCAGGTCACTGAAGCTTTCTTT. Translated, it gives CASSYNQVTEAFF.